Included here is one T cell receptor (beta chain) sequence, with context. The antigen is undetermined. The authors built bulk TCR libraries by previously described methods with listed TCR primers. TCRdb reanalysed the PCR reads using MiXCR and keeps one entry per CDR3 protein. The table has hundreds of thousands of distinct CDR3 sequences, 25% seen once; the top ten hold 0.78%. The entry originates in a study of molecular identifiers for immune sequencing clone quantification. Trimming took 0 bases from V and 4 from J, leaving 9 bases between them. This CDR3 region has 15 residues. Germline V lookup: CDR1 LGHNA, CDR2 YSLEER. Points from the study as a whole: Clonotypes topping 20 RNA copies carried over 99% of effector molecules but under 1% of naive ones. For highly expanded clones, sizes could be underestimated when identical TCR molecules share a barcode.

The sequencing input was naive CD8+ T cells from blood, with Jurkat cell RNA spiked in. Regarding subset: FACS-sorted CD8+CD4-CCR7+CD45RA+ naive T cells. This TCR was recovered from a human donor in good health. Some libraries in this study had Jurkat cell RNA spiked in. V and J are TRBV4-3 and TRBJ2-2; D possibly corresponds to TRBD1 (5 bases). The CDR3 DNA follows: TGCGCCAGCAGCCAAGACAGGGTTAGCACCGGGGAGCTGTTTTTT. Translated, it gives CASSQDRVSTGELFF.